This TCR beta chain came from a study of blood T cell repertoires in COVID-19. Per germline, CDR1 KGHDR and CDR2 SFDVKD. J gave up 4 bases and V 7 bases, and 7 bases lay outside the gene matches. This CDR3 is built from 15 residues. The method was immunoSEQ multiplex PCR; TCRdb's version includes in-frame clones alone and lacks a portion of them. This table has approximately 250,000 clones, about 83% appearing once. This sequence originates from a human donor in a cohort sampled during active COVID-19. Sequenced sample: peripheral blood. The rearrangement uses TRBV24-1 and TRBJ2-1; 9 bases align to TRBD1. The CDR3 nucleotides read TGTGCCACCAGCGACGCGGGACAGGGATACAATGAGCAGTTCTTC. It specifies CATSDAGQGYNEQFF.